One and the same sample provided the 24 T cell receptor beta chains below, sequenced in a study of T cell clonotyping in hematopoietic cell transplantation. TCRdb's copy holds only in-frame clones and misses some; the assay was immunoSEQ multiplex PCR. The sample lists 35,000 to 50,000 clones, 95% occurring once. Material for sequencing was peripheral blood mononuclear cells. The receptor set was obtained from a man aged 25-45 years in good health. Some clones in this sample may be carry-over from other donors' samples.

The chain couples TRBV7-9 to TRBJ2-5, with D maybe TRBD2 (5 bases). Deletions cut 0 bases from V and 0 bases from J, with 11 bases between. The CDR3 totals 16 residues. Germline CDR1 SEHNR, CDR2 FQNEAQ (reference sequence). The CDR3: CASSLAGRTYQETQYF. The CDR3 region has the DNA TGTGCCAGCAGCTTAGCTGGGAGAACGTACCAAGAGACCCAGTACTTC.

V and J are TRBV21-1 and TRBJ1-5; the D call in the table, TRBD1, was not verified against the DNA. TRBV21-1 is reported as a pseudogene. This CDR3 is built from 12 residues. The CDR3 region is CASSNGARPQHF. DNA of the CDR3: TGTGCCAGCAGCAATGGGGCAAGGCCCCAGCATTTT.

The chain combines TRBV7-3 with TRBJ1-1, with a weak D call TRBD1 (5 bases). The CDR3 has 14 residues. Trimming pared 2 bases from V and 3 bases from J, leaving 10 bases between. CDR1 SGHTA and CDR2 FQGTGA come from the germline V gene. CDR3 sequence reads: CASSLQGRDTEAFF. The CDR3 nucleotides read TGTGCCAGCAGCTTACAGGGCCGGGACACTGAAGCTTTCTTT.

The gene calls are TRBV5-1 and TRBJ2-3; 16 nucleotides agree with TRBD2. V lost 0 bases to trimming and J lost 6 bases; unmatched junction nucleotides: 7. CDR1 and CDR2 (germline): SGHRS, YFSETQ. This CDR3 region has 18 residues. The chain's CDR3 is CASSLVSGLAGGSDTQYF. The CDR3 DNA reads as TGCGCCAGCAGCTTGGTATCGGGACTAGCGGGAGGGTCTGATACGCAGTATTTT.

This clone was counted once. The chain joins TRBV6-5 to TRBJ1-1; D remains ambiguous. Germline CDR1 and CDR2: MNHEY and SVGAGI. The CDR3 is made up of 13 amino acids. V was clipped by 2 bases and J by 3 bases, with 7 bases between them. The CDR3: CASSYHQDTEAFF. CDR3 nucleotide sequence: TGTGCCAGCAGTTACCACCAGGACACTGAAGCTTTCTTT.

The CDR3 DNA reads as TGTGCCAGCAGTGTGGGGGGCAAGACCCAGTACTTC. The encoded protein is CASSVGGKTQYF. The rearrangement joins TRBV6-1 to TRBJ2-5; the D gene could be TRBD1 or TRBD2 (6 bases each). The CDR3 has 12 amino acids. Germline CDR1 MNHNS, CDR2 SASEGT. V was cut by 4 bases and J by 6 bases, with 9 bases left in between.

A single count supports this clone. This rearrangement joins TRBV7-6 to TRBJ2-6; 7 nucleotides align to TRBD1. Germline trimming cut 5 bases from V and 1 base from J; bases unmatched to any gene: 2. Per germline, CDR1 SGHVS and CDR2 FNYEAQ. The length of the CDR3 is 15 residues. The CDR3 loop reads CASSVTGSGANVLTF. CDR3 nucleotide sequence: TGTGCCAGCAGCGTGACAGGGTCTGGGGCCAACGTCCTGACTTTC.

V usage is TRBV29-1 and J usage is TRBJ2-7; 8 bases match TRBD1. V lost 5 bases and J lost 2; bases outside the gene matches: 8. In germline, CDR1 is SQVTM, CDR2 ANQGSEA. The CDR3 is 14 amino acids. CDR3 sequence: CSVWGTGITYEQYF. DNA of the CDR3: TGCAGCGTTTGGGGGACAGGAATCACCTACGAGCAGTACTTC.

The chain couples TRBV19 to TRBJ2-2, with 7 bases lining up with TRBD1. From germline, CDR1 is LNHDA and CDR2 SQIVND (reference sequence). V lost 4 bases, J lost 8 bases, and 4 bases stayed unmatched. This CDR3 has 13 amino acids. CDR3 coding DNA: TGTGCCAGTAGTACGCCGGGACAGGGGGAGCTGTTTTTT. Translation: CASSTPGQGELFF.

The genes are TRBV5-1 and TRBJ1-6; 9 nucleotides match TRBD1. The CDR3 sequence is 15 residues long. V dropped 0 bases and J dropped 7; count of bases not matched to a gene: 2. The germline V gene has CDR1 SGHRS and CDR2 YFSETQ. The CDR3 DNA sequence: TGCGCCAGCAGCTTGGGACAGGGGGTAAATTCACCCCTCCACTTT. This encodes CASSLGQGVNSPLHF.

This chain connects TRBV5-1 to TRBJ2-3; no clear D. This CDR3 spans 12 amino acids. Trimming left V 0 bases short and J 2 bases short, with 1 base between. The germline V gene encodes CDR1 SGHRS and CDR2 YFSETQ. The CDR3 sequence is CASSLATDTQYF. The DNA for the CDR3 is TGCGCCAGCAGCTTGGCCACAGATACGCAGTATTTT.

The chain links TRBV14 to TRBJ2-1; the match to TRBD2 covers 7 bases. The CDR3 is 13 amino acids. V dropped 3 bases and J dropped 15; count of bases not matched to a gene: 11. Germline values: CDR1 SGHDN, CDR2 FVKESK. Here the CDR3 reads CASSHRNRDYTFF. In nucleotides, the CDR3 is TGTGCCAGCAGCCACAGAAATAGGGACTACACGTTCTTC.

This chain joins TRBV4-1 and TRBJ1-5; D not certain. Germline CDR1 MGHRA, CDR2 YSYEKL. This CDR3 contains 17 residues. V lost 3 bases and J 9 bases, leaving 24 bases between the germline ends. CDR3 protein: CASSHPPGPITSGPQHF. In nucleotides, the CDR3 is TGCGCCAGCAGCCATCCCCCGGGTCCTATAACCTCGGGGCCCCAGCATTTT.

The V call is TRBV6-5, the J call TRBJ1-1; TRBD1 might be the D (6 bases). Germline CDR1 reads MNHEY; CDR2 reads SVGAGI. Trimming cost V 1 base and J 0 bases, with 12 bases left between them. CDR3 length: 16 amino acids. The CDR3 DNA reads as TGTGCCAGCAGTTACTACGCCGGGACACTGAACACTGAAGCTTTCTTT. Translating it yields CASSYYAGTLNTEAFF.

Written as DNA, the CDR3 is TGTGCCAGCAGCTTGAGTGGACGGACAAACTATGGCTACACCTTC. Translating gives CASSLSGRTNYGYTF. V usage is TRBV5-4 and J usage is TRBJ1-2; maybe TRBD1 (5 bases). V was clipped by 1 base and J by 2 bases, with 12 bases between them. CDR3 size: 15 residues. Germline V lookup: CDR1 SGHNT, CDR2 YYREEE (reference sequence).

The chain links TRBV5-5 to TRBJ1-3; 8 nucleotides match TRBD1. V lost 4 bases, J lost 1 base, and 4 bases stayed unmatched. Germline loops: CDR1 SGHKS, CDR2 YYEKEE (reference sequence). The CDR3 length is 15 residues. CDR3 nucleotide sequence: TGTGCCAGCAGCCGACAGGGGCTGTCTGGAAACACCATATATTTT. Encoded protein: CASSRQGLSGNTIYF.

The chain combines TRBV7-7 with TRBJ2-1, with D perhaps TRBD2 (6 bases). The CDR3 extends over 16 amino acids. Germline CDR1 and CDR2: SSHAT and FNYEAQ (reference sequence). Between the trimmed V and J ends, which lost 4 bases and 0 bases, there was a span of 13 bases. The CDR3 coding sequence is TGTGCCAGCAGCTCCGGCAGACTAGTCTCCTACAATGAGCAGTTCTTC. Protein sequence: CASSSGRLVSYNEQFF.

The V and J genes are TRBV7-2 and TRBJ2-7; 14 bases match TRBD2. V trimming: 3 bases; J trimming: 6 bases; junction bases outside the gene matches: 4. Germline V gene data show CDR1 as SGHTA and CDR2 as FQGNSA. This CDR3 has 15 amino acids. For the CDR3, the DNA is TGTGCCAGCAGCTTGGGACTAGCGGGAGACGGCGAGCAGTACTTC. It codes for CASSLGLAGDGEQYF.

The J gene is TRBJ2-7, the V gene TRBV27, with 10 bases lining up with TRBD2. This CDR3 contains 16 residues. J gave up 2 bases and V 1 base, and 5 bases lay outside the gene matches. In germline, CDR1 is MNHEY, CDR2 SMNVEV (reference sequence). The CDR3 loop reads CASSLLAGGSPYEQYF. The CDR3 DNA is TGTGCCAGCAGTTTATTAGCGGGAGGATCTCCCTACGAGCAGTACTTC.

The chain's CDR3 is CASSSKDLNYGYTF. CDR3 DNA: TGTGCCAGCAGCTCAAAGGATCTAAACTATGGCTACACCTTC. The J gene is TRBJ1-2, the V gene TRBV7-8; no definite D call. The CDR3 spans 14 residues. V dropped 4 bases and J dropped 2 bases, with 11 bases sitting between them. CDR1 is SGHVS, CDR2 FQNEAQ, per germline.

V is TRBV13 and J is TRBJ1-1, with D tentatively TRBD1 (5 bases). Trimming pared 3 bases from V and 4 bases from J, leaving 15 bases between. Germline CDR1 and CDR2: PRHDT and FYEKMQ (reference sequence). This CDR3 has 15 residues. CDR3 protein: CASSFLAQGGTEAFF. The DNA for the CDR3 is TGTGCCAGCAGCTTTCTTGCTCAGGGAGGCACTGAAGCTTTCTTT.

The chain links TRBV6-4 to TRBJ1-5; 7 nucleotides align to TRBD1. V was clipped by 5 bases and J by 0 bases; unmatched bases: 19. The CDR3 spans 20 residues. The germline gives CDR1 MRHNA, CDR2 SNTAGT. CDR3 protein: CASSKPRDRGPRYSNQPQHF. CDR3 coding DNA: TGTGCCAGCAGTAAGCCCCGGGACAGAGGGCCCCGGTATAGCAATCAGCCCCAGCATTTT.

This clone has a single count. The chain uses TRBV19 and TRBJ1-1, with a tentative D call TRBD1 (6 bases). V lost 1 base to trimming and J lost 0 bases, with 9 bases between them. CDR1 LNHDA and CDR2 SQIVND come from the germline V gene (reference sequence). The CDR3 loop spans 15 amino acids. CDR3 region: CASSIGAGVNTEAFF. Written as DNA, the CDR3 is TGTGCCAGTAGTATAGGTGCAGGGGTGAACACTGAAGCTTTCTTT.

J is TRBJ1-6 and V is TRBV7-8; D gene ambiguous. CDR3 length: 17 residues. The germline V and J ends were trimmed by 4 bases and 0 bases, with 13 bases remaining between them. Germline V gene lookup returns CDR1 SGHVS and CDR2 FQNEAQ. The CDR3: CASSSTVTGSYNSPLHF. CDR3 nucleotides: TGTGCCAGCAGCTCAACAGTGACCGGCTCCTATAATTCACCCCTCCACTTT. Full variable domain (rest looked up from reference TRBV7-8 and TRBJ1-6): GAGVSQSPRYKVAKRGQDVALRCDPISGHVSLFWYQQALGQGPEFLTYFQNEAQLDKSGLPSDRFFAERPEGSVSTLKIQRTQQEDSAVYLCASSSTVTGSYNSPLHFGNGTRLTVT.